One sample yielded the 9 T cell receptor beta chains listed below, sequenced in a study of monozygotic twins with cystic fibrosis (dated by TCRdb to the early 2020s). The library relied on the immunoSEQ multiplex PCR assay. Entries here come from immuneACCESS through TCRdb and include only in-frame sequences with V and J called. Some clones fail to appear in such tables; in the studies checked, an unresolved V gene covers under half of the shortfall, and the cause of the remainder is unknown. A total of tens of thousands of clones appear in this sample, approximately 97% of them only once. Clones ranked in the top ten supply around 0.15% of the sample. Specimen: blood. Receptors were obtained from a girl aged 5-17 years with cystic fibrosis.

The chain carries TRBV11-2 and TRBJ1-2; 9 bases are a match to TRBD1. The CDR3 has 15 amino acids. Per germline, CDR1 SGHAT and CDR2 FQNNGV. V was clipped by 5 bases and J by 5 bases; unmatched bases: 9. The CDR3 DNA sequence: TGTGCCAGCAGCCCTCTCTCGGACAGGGGTTATGGCTACACCTTC. It is translated as CASSPLSDRGYGYTF. Using reference TRBV11-2 and TRBJ1-2 for the parts outside the CDR3, the full variable domain is EAGVAQSPRYKIIEKRQSVAFWCNPISGHATLYWYQQILGQGPKLLIQFQNNGVVDDSQLPKDRFSAERLKGVDSTLKIQPAKLEDSAVYLCASSPLSDRGYGYTFGSGTRLTVV.

This chain joins TRBV5-6 and TRBJ2-2, with 7 bases aligning to TRBD1. Germline CDR1 and CDR2: SGHDT and YYEEEE. The trim removed 5 bases at V and 4 bases at J, leaving 5 bases unmatched. The CDR3 has 14 amino acids. CDR3 region: CASSFDRATGELFF. Here the CDR3 DNA reads TGTGCCAGCAGTTTCGACAGGGCCACCGGGGAGCTGTTTTTT.

This chain uses TRBV13 with TRBJ2-3; D is undetermined. CDR1 is PRHDT and CDR2 is FYEKMQ in the germline V gene (reference sequence). The V and J ends lost 6 bases and 2 bases respectively, with 12 bases between them. CDR3 size: 14 residues. This CDR3 is CASSKVALTDTQYF. DNA of the CDR3: TGTGCCAGCAGTAAGGTTGCGCTCACAGATACGCAGTATTTT.

The chain combines TRBV25-1 with TRBJ2-1; 9 bases are a match to TRBD2. V was pared by 2 bases and J by 3 bases, with 5 bases of the junction left unmatched. The CDR3 is 16 amino acids. Germline V gene lookup returns CDR1 MGHDK and CDR2 SYGVNS. The CDR3 reads CASSEPLAGSYNEQFF. For the CDR3, the DNA is TGTGCCAGCAGTGAACCCCTAGCGGGGAGCTACAATGAGCAGTTCTTC.

The chain has TRBV19 and TRBJ1-2; 8 bases agree with TRBD1. The germline CDR1 and CDR2 sequences are LNHDA and SQIVND (reference sequence). The CDR3 is 16 residues long. V lost 4 bases and J lost 4; bases outside the gene matches: 11. The CDR3 protein is CASSTTTDRARYGYTF. The CDR3 coding sequence is TGTGCCAGTAGTACGACAACGGACAGGGCTCGCTATGGCTACACCTTC.

The chain has TRBV18 and TRBJ2-5, with TRBD1 matching over 7 bases. CDR3 length: 15 amino acids. CDR1 and CDR2 from the germline V gene are KGHSH and LQKENI. J lost 5 bases, V lost 3 bases, and 9 bases had no gene match. CDR3 sequence: CASSPMTGRWETQYF. The DNA of the CDR3 is TGTGCCAGCTCACCTATGACAGGGCGATGGGAGACCCAGTACTTC.

The chain couples TRBV21-1 to TRBJ2-7; whether TRBD1, the table's D call, matches the DNA was not checked. TRBV21-1 is a pseudogene locus. The CDR3 runs to 17 residues. This CDR3 reads CASSKAQVQGAYYEQYV. In DNA, the CDR3 is TGTGCCAGCAGCAAAGCGCAGGTACAGGGGGCTTACTACGAGCAGTACGTC.

V is TRBV30 and J is TRBJ2-2, with D maybe TRBD1 (5 bases). Germline assignment: CDR1 GTSNPN and CDR2 SVGIG (reference sequence). The CDR3 covers 14 residues. The V end was cut by 5 bases, the J end by 4 bases, with 14 bases between. This chain's CDR3 is CAWAGSRATGELFF. For the CDR3, the DNA is TGTGCCTGGGCCGGTTCCAGGGCCACCGGGGAGCTGTTTTTT.

This chain uses TRBV5-1 with TRBJ2-7, with 8 bases identical to TRBD2. V gave up 5 bases and J gave up 1 base; unmatched junction bases: 5. The CDR3 is 14 residues long. Germline CDR1 is SGHRS and CDR2 is YFSETQ. Written as DNA, the CDR3 is TGCGCCAGCAGAACCGGGACTAGTTCCTACGAGCAGTACTTC. Its translation: CASRTGTSSYEQYF.